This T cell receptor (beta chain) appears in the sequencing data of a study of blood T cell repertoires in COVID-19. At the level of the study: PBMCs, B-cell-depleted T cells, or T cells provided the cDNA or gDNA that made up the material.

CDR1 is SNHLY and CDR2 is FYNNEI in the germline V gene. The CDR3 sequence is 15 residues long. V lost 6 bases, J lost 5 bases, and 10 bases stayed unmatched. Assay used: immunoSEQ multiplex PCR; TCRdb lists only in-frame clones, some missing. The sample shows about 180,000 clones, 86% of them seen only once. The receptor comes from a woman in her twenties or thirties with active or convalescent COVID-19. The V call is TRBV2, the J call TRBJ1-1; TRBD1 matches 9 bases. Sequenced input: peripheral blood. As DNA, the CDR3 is TGTGCCAGCAGGGGACAGGGTCTACGAGGAACTGAAGCTTTCTTT. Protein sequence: CASRGQGLRGTEAFF.